The clone carrying this T cell receptor beta chain was seen just once. Its antigen is undetermined. The protocol was immunoSEQ multiplex PCR, while the TCRdb copy is restricted to in-frame clones and leaves out a portion. The table has 950,000 to 1,200,000 clones, 77% seen once. The data originate from a study of shared clonotypes between healthy human individuals. The wider study: Aged between 18 and 49, the donors were a couple of women and a few men.

V lost 8 bases and J lost 9, with 23 bases in between. The CDR3 is 14 amino acids. Germline assignment: CDR1 PRHDT and CDR2 FYEKMQ (reference sequence). Findings and limits, study-wide: Researchers sampled only blood; tissue repertoires likely differ.

The gene calls are TRBV13 and TRBJ2-7; D possibly corresponds to TRBD2 (6 bases). The TCR was taken from a man between 18 and 35 years old in good health. Some clones in this sample may be carry-over from other donors' samples. Sequences were obtained from memory CD4+ T cells from PBMCs. Subset indicated: CD45RA-negative fraction. The CDR3 DNA is TGTGCCAGCGCCGTACGCCAAGCAGGGAGGACGCAGTACTTC. It is translated as CASAVRQAGRTQYF. The full variable domain, completed using reference TRBV13 and TRBJ2-7, is AAGVIQSPRHLIKEKRETATLKCYPIPRHDTVYWYQQGPGQDPQFLISFYEKMQSDKGSIPDRFSAQQFSDYHSELNMSSLELGDSALYFCASAVRQAGRTQYFGPGTRLTVT.